This TCR beta chain was sequenced for a study of CD8 T cells in ankylosing spondylitis. The CDR3 contains 14 residues. The germline gives CDR1 LGHNA, CDR2 YNFKEQ. Trimming left V 1 base short and J 4 bases short, with 10 bases between. 5'-RACE, quantitative and with molecular barcodes, yielded the TCR beta libraries. TCRdb reprocessed the 5' RACE reads via MiXCR and lists one record per CDR3 protein. This sample has 300,000 to 350,000 distinct CDR3 sequences; less than 25% occur once, and the top ten carry 3.5%. In its sample, this clonotype was seen a few times. Sequencing input: blood, either unsorted or a sorted T cell fraction (not recorded which). The clonotype was recovered from a female donor with ankylosing spondylitis or in good health (not recorded which). This chain links TRBV4-2 with TRBJ2-5; D is possibly TRBD1 or TRBD2 (5 bases each). The CDR3 spells CASSQVERGETQYF. For the CDR3, the DNA is TGTGCCAGCAGCCAAGTTGAGAGGGGAGAGACCCAGTACTTC.